The entry that follows covers one TCR beta chain sequence. This entry is derived from a study of T cell changes during pregnancy in multiple sclerosis. The CDR3 runs to 14 residues. Between the trimmed V and J ends, which lost 4 bases and 0 bases, there was a span of 9 bases. The germline V gene encodes CDR1 SNHLY and CDR2 FYNNEI. The data were produced by immunoSEQ multiplex PCR, yet TCRdb's version contains in-frame clones alone and is incomplete. The repertoire holds roughly 22,000 clones, just over 90% seen once, with around 0.63% in the top ten. The clonotype comes from a female donor in good health, enrolled as a control in a pregnancy study. The specimen was CD4+ T cells from peripheral blood mononuclear cells, collected after pregnancy. The chain joins TRBV2 to TRBJ1-1; perhaps TRBD1 as D (6 bases). CDR3 sequence (DNA): TGTGCCAGCAGTGCCAGGGGATTGAACACTGAAGCTTTCTTT. This sequence encodes CASSARGLNTEAFF.